A selection of T cell receptor beta chains follows, all from one sample in a study of shared clonotypes between healthy human individuals. Generated by immunoSEQ multiplex PCR, the TCRdb table keeps only in-frame clones and is missing some. The data show some 500,000 clones, 70% to 80% seen once. The sample comprised PBMCs. These receptors originate from a woman in her thirties or forties in good health. Some clones in this sample may be carry-over from other donors' samples. The CDR3 runs from the conserved cysteine through the conserved F or W. The D gene is left open where the match is weak. The listing skips clone size in some rows; elsewhere it reads once, few, many or a size class.

CDR3nt: TGTGCCAGCAGCTTAGCTTACAGGGGTACTCAGTACTTC
CDR3aa: CASSLAYRGTQYF
d_gene: TRBD1
abundance: .
v_gene: TRBV11-2
j_gene: TRBJ2-4

CDR3nt: TGCGCCAGCAGCCAGAACACGGGACTTGGCACAGATACGCAGTATTTT
CDR3aa: CASSQNTGLGTDTQYF
d_gene: .
abundance: .
v_gene: TRBV4-1
j_gene: TRBJ2-3

CDR3nt: TGTGCCAGCTCACCCCGACCGGGACTAGTCTCGGAAGAACAACCCTACGAGCAGTACTTC
CDR3aa: CASSPRPGLVSEEQPYEQYF
d_gene: TRBD2
abundance: .
v_gene: TRBV18
j_gene: TRBJ2-7

CDR3nt: TGTGCTACTTGGAGGGGGGCCCGCTTC
CDR3aa: CATWRGARF
d_gene: .
abundance: few
v_gene: TRBV12-5
j_gene: TRBJ2-7

CDR3nt: TGTGCCAGCACCAGGGGGCCTCCTAACTATGGCTACACCTTC
CDR3aa: CASTRGPPNYGYTF
d_gene: TRBD1
abundance: .
v_gene: TRBV2
j_gene: TRBJ1-2

CDR3nt: TGCGCCAGCAGCCCCTTTGCCGGGGAAGCCGGGGAGCTGTTTTTT
CDR3aa: CASSPFAGEAGELFF
d_gene: .
abundance: few
v_gene: TRBV5-1
j_gene: TRBJ2-2

CDR3nt: TGTGCCACCAGCAGAGACAACGCCGACGAGCAGTACTTC
CDR3aa: CATSRDNADEQYF
d_gene: .
abundance: many
v_gene: TRBV15
j_gene: TRBJ2-7

CDR3nt: TGTGCCAGCAGCTTTTGGGACAGGGCCTACGAGCAGTACTTC
CDR3aa: CASSFWDRAYEQYF
d_gene: TRBD1
abundance: .
v_gene: TRBV7-9
j_gene: TRBJ2-7

CDR3nt: TGTGCCAGCAGTTCGACCTTACCAGATAATGAGCAGTTCTTC
CDR3aa: CASSSTLPDNEQFF
d_gene: .
abundance: .
v_gene: TRBV28
j_gene: TRBJ2-1

CDR3nt: TGTGCCTGGACCCCGGAGGGAGAAAAACTGTTTTTT
CDR3aa: CAWTPEGEKLFF
d_gene: .
abundance: .
v_gene: TRBV30
j_gene: TRBJ1-4

CDR3nt: TGTGCCAGCAGCTTAGCGGTCCGGGGGGCCGGGGAGCTGTTTTTT
CDR3aa: CASSLAVRGAGELFF
d_gene: TRBD2
abundance: few
v_gene: TRBV7-6
j_gene: TRBJ2-2

CDR3nt: TGTGCCAGCAGCCCACCCCAGGACAGGGCTCATGGCTACACCTTC
CDR3aa: CASSPPQDRAHGYTF
d_gene: TRBD1
abundance: .
v_gene: TRBV11-3
j_gene: TRBJ1-2

CDR3nt: TGTGCCTGGGCCAAGCTGAGGGCCAACGTCCTGACTTTC
CDR3aa: CAWAKLRANVLTF
d_gene: .
abundance: .
v_gene: TRBV30
j_gene: TRBJ2-6

CDR3nt: TGTGCCAGCAGCCTTCTACTAGCGGGAGTAGATGAGCAGTTCTTC
CDR3aa: CASSLLLAGVDEQFF
d_gene: TRBD2
abundance: .
v_gene: TRBV14
j_gene: TRBJ2-1

CDR3nt: TGTGCCAGTAGCCCTCGAGACAGGACTAACTATGGCTACACCTTC
CDR3aa: CASSPRDRTNYGYTF
d_gene: .
abundance: once
v_gene: TRBV19
j_gene: TRBJ1-2

CDR3nt: TGTGCCAGCAGCCCCCTAGGGGTCGGGGCCAACGTCCTGACTTTC
CDR3aa: CASSPLGVGANVLTF
d_gene: .
abundance: many
v_gene: TRBV7-3
j_gene: TRBJ2-6